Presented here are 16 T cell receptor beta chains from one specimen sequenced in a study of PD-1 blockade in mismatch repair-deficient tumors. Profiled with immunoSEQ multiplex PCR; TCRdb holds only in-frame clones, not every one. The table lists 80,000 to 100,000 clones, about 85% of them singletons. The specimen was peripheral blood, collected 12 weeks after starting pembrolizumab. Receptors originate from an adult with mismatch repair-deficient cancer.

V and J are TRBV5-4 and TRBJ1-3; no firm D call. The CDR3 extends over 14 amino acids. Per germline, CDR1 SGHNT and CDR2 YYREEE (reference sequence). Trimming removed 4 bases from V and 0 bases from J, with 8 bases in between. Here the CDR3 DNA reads TGTGCCAGCAGCGAACGGGCCTCTGGAAACACCATATATTTT. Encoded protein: CASSERASGNTIYF.

The DNA of the CDR3 is TGTGCCAGCAGCTTAGGCACAGGGATCATGAACACCGGGGAGCTGTTTTTT. Translation gives CASSLGTGIMNTGELFF. The chain carries TRBV11-2 and TRBJ2-2; weak D call: TRBD1 (6 bases). Trimming stripped 1 base from V and 1 base from J, with 13 bases between. CDR3 length: 17 amino acids. CDR1 SGHAT and CDR2 FQNNGV come from the germline V gene.

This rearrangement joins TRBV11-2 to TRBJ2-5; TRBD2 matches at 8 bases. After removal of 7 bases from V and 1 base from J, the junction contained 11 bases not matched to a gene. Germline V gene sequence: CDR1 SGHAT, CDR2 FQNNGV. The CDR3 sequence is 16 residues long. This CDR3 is CASTKGNSGAQETQYF. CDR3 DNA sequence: TGTGCCAGCACTAAGGGGAATAGCGGGGCCCAAGAGACCCAGTACTTC.

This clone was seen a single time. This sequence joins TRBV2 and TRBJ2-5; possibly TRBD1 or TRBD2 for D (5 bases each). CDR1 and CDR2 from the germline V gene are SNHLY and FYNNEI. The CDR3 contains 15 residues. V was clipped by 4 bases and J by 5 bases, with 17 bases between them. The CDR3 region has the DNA TGTGCCAGCAGTGTTGGGACCCAGGCCGGCGAGACCCAGTACTTC. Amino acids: CASSVGTQAGETQYF.

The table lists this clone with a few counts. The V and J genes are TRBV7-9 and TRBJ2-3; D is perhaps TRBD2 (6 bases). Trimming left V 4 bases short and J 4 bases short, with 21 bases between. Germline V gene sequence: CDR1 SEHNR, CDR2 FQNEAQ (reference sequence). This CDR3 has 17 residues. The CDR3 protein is CASSWRGTLGSADTQYF. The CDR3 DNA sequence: TGTGCCAGCAGCTGGCGCGGGACTCTTGGTTCCGCAGATACGCAGTATTTT.

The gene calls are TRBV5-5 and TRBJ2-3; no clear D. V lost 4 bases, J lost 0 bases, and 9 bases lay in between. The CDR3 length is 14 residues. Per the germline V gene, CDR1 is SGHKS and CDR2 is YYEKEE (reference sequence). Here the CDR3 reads CASSVSRSTDTQYF. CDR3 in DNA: TGTGCCAGCAGCGTCAGTCGTAGCACAGATACGCAGTATTTT.

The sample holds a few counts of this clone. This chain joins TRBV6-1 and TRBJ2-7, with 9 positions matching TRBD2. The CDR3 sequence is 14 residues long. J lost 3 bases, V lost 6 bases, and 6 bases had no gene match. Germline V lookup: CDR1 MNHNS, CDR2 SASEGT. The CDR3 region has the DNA TGTGCCAGCAGGGCTAGCGGGGAATTCTACGAGCAGTACTTC. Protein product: CASRASGEFYEQYF.

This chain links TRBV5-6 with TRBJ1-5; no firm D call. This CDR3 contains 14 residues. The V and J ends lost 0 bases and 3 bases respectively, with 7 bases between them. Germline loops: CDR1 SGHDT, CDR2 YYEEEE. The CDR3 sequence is CASSLAADNQPQHF. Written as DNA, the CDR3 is TGTGCCAGCAGCTTGGCCGCAGACAATCAGCCCCAGCATTTT. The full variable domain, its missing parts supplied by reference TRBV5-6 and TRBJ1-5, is DAGVTQSPTHLIKTRGQQVTLRCSPKSGHDTVSWYQQALGQGPQFIFQYYEEEERQRGNFPDRFSGHQFPNYSSELNVNALLLGDSALYLCASSLAADNQPQHFGDGTRLSIL.

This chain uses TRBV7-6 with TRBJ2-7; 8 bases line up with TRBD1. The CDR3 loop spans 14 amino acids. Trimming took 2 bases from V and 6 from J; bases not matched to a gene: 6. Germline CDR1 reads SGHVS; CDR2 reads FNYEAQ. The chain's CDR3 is CASSLSGQGAEQYF. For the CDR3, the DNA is TGTGCCAGCAGCTTATCTGGGCAGGGGGCCGAGCAGTACTTC.

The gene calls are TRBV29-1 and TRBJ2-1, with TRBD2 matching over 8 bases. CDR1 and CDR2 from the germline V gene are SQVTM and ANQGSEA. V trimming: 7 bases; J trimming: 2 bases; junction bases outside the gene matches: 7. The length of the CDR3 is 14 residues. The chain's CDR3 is CSARGTSPYNEQFF. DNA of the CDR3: TGCAGCGCACGGGGGACTAGTCCCTACAATGAGCAGTTCTTC.

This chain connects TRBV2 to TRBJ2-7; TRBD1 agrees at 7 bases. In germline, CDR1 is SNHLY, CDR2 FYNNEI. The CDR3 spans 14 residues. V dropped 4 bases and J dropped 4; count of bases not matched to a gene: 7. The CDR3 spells CASSAPETGYEQYF. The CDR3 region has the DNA TGTGCCAGCAGTGCCCCCGAGACAGGGTACGAGCAGTACTTC.

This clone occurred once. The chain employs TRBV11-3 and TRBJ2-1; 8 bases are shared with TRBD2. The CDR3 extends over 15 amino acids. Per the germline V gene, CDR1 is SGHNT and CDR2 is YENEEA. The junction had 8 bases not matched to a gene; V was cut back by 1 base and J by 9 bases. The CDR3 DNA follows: TGTGCCAGCAGCTTAGTCGTTAGCGGGAAAGGTGAGCAGTTCTTC. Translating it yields CASSLVVSGKGEQFF.

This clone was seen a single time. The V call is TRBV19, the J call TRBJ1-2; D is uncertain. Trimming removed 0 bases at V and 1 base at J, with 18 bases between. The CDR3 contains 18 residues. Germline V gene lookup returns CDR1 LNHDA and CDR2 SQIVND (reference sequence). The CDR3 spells CASSIDFMRRRGNYGYTF. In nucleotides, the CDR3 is TGTGCCAGTAGTATAGATTTTATGAGGCGGCGGGGTAACTATGGCTACACCTTC. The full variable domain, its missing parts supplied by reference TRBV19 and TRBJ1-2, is DGGITQSPKYLFRKEGQNVTLSCEQNLNHDAMYWYRQDPGQGLRLIYYSQIVNDFQKGDIAEGYSVSREKKESFPLTVTSAQKNPTAFYLCASSIDFMRRRGNYGYTFGSGTRLTVV.

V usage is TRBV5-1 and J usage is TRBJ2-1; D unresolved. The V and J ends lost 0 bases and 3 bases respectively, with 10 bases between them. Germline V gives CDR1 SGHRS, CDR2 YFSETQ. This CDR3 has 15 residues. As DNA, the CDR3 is TGCGCCAGCAGCTTGGGTGGGGATCACTACAATGAGCAGTTCTTC. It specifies CASSLGGDHYNEQFF. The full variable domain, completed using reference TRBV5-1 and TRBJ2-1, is KAGVTQTPRYLIKTRGQQVTLSCSPISGHRSVSWYQQTPGQGLQFLFEYFSETQRNKGNFPGRFSGRQFSNSRSEMNVSTLELGDSALYLCASSLGGDHYNEQFFGPGTRLTVL.

CDR3 loop: CSAPAPDTQYF. The CDR3 bases are TGCAGTGCTCCCGCTCCAGATACGCAGTATTTT. The gene calls are TRBV20-1 and TRBJ2-3, with D uncertain. The CDR3 is 11 amino acids. Trimming pared 5 bases from V and 4 bases from J, leaving 7 bases between. Germline CDR1 DFQATT, CDR2 SNEGSKA (reference sequence).

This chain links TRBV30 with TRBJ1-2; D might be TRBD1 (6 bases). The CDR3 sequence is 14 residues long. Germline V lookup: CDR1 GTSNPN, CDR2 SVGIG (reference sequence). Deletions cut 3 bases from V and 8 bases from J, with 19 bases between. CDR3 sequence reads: CAWRETGMGKGYTF. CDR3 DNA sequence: TGTGCCTGGAGGGAAACAGGGATGGGAAAAGGCTACACCTTC. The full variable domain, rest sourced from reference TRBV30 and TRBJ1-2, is SQTIHQWPATLVQPVGSPLSLECTVEGTSNPNLYWYRQAAGRGLQLLFYSVGIGQISSEVPQNLSASRPQDRQFILSSKKLLLSDSGFYLCAWRETGMGKGYTFGSGTRLTVV.